These 29 T cell receptor beta chains originate from one sample sequenced in a study of chemoradiotherapy in HPV16-positive cancers. TCRdb's copy holds only in-frame clones and misses some; the assay was immunoSEQ multiplex PCR. The sample has approximately 15,000 clones; more than 60% are singletons. Sample collection occurred from a patient who underwent chemoradiotherapy. Every receptor here comes from a human donor with HPV-associated anogenital cancer.

The V gene is TRBV7-8, the J gene TRBJ1-5; TRBD1 matches at 7 bases. In germline, CDR1 is SGHVS, CDR2 FQNEAQ. The CDR3 covers 15 residues. The J segment lost 6 bases and the V segment lost 2 bases, leaving 7 bases of the junction unmatched. CDR3 in amino acids: CASSLTQGTSQPQHF. CDR3 sequence (DNA): TGTGCCAGCAGCTTAACACAGGGGACTTCTCAGCCCCAGCATTTT.

V is TRBV6-4 and J is TRBJ2-3; the match to TRBD2 covers 13 bases. V shed 5 bases, J shed 6 bases, and the junction held 5 bases outside the gene matches. Germline V gives CDR1 MRHNA, CDR2 SNTAGT. The CDR3 contains 15 residues. CDR3 nucleotides: TGTGCCAGCAGTCCACTAGCGGGGGGGCCCGATACGCAGTATTTT. Translation: CASSPLAGGPDTQYF.

This clone was seen more than once but under ten times. The chain employs TRBV9 and TRBJ1-2, with TRBD1 as a possible D gene (6 bases). The CDR3 covers 15 residues. Germline V gene data show CDR1 as SGDLS and CDR2 as YYNGEE. V dropped 2 bases and J dropped 1 base, with 12 bases sitting between them. In DNA form, the CDR3 reads TGTGCCAGCAGCGTGGAAGGGGACATTAACTATGGCTACACCTTC. This translates into CASSVEGDINYGYTF.

The chain joins TRBV7-9 to TRBJ2-3, with TRBD2 matching over 13 bases. There are 15 residues in the CDR3. V was clipped by 4 bases and J by 3 bases; unmatched bases: 1. Germline lookup yields CDR1 SEHNR and CDR2 FQNEAQ (reference sequence). The CDR3 DNA sequence: TGTGCCAGCAGCTGGGGACTAGCGGGGACAGATACGCAGTATTTT. It is translated as CASSWGLAGTDTQYF.

The chain carries TRBV10-3 and TRBJ2-7; 7 positions match TRBD1. Looked up from germline, CDR1 is ENHRY and CDR2 is SYGVKD. V lost 1 base to trimming and J lost 4 bases; unmatched junction nucleotides: 1. This CDR3 is built from 13 residues. The CDR3 DNA sequence: TGTGCCATCAGTGAGTTCAGGGGGTACGAGCAGTACTTC. Translated: CAISEFRGYEQYF.

In nucleotides, the CDR3 is TGTGCCAGCAGACAGGATAGAATTGGTACAGGGGCGGCGGACCCCGGTAACACCGGGGAGCTGTTTTTT. Translated: CASRQDRIGTGAADPGNTGELFF. The V and J genes are TRBV28 and TRBJ2-2, with 7 bases matching TRBD1. The CDR3 covers 23 residues. Trimming at V came to 6 bases and at J to 2 bases, leaving 30 bases not matched to a gene. Looked up from germline, CDR1 is MDHEN and CDR2 is SYDVKM.

The J gene is TRBJ2-3, the V gene TRBV7-9; 10 bases match TRBD1. Germline V gene lookup returns CDR1 SEHNR and CDR2 FQNEAQ (reference sequence). Germline trimming cut 4 bases from V and 3 bases from J; bases unmatched to any gene: 4. The CDR3 loop spans 15 amino acids. CDR3 protein: CASSWTGGLTDTQYF. The DNA of the CDR3 is TGTGCCAGCAGCTGGACAGGGGGTTTAACAGATACGCAGTATTTT.

V gene TRBV7-2 combines with J gene TRBJ1-5; the D gene is possibly TRBD1 (5 bases). The germline CDR1 and CDR2 sequences are SGHTA and FQGNSA. This CDR3 contains 14 residues. The germline V and J ends were trimmed by 4 bases and 2 bases, with 9 bases remaining between them. The CDR3 nucleotides read TGTGCCAGCAGCTCCAGGGCGGGCAATCAGCCCCAGCATTTT. Amino acid sequence: CASSSRAGNQPQHF.

This chain joins TRBV5-5 and TRBJ2-1, with 13 bases fitting TRBD2. There are 15 residues in the CDR3. Germline assignment: CDR1 SGHKS and CDR2 YYEKEE (reference sequence). After removal of 2 bases from V and 8 bases from J, the junction contained 4 bases not matched to a gene. CDR3 nucleotide sequence: TGTGCCAGCAGCTTAGGACTAGCGGGGGTAGATGAGCAGTTCTTC. Amino acid sequence: CASSLGLAGVDEQFF.

V is TRBV11-3 and J is TRBJ2-3; maybe TRBD2 (6 bases). Trimming took 1 base from V and 4 from J, leaving 21 bases between them. The CDR3 covers 18 residues. Germline V gene lookup returns CDR1 SGHNT and CDR2 YENEEA. The CDR3 region is CASSLGDFLGASADTQYF. The CDR3, as DNA: TGTGCCAGCAGCTTAGGGGACTTTCTAGGAGCGAGTGCAGATACGCAGTATTTT.

V is TRBV2 and J is TRBJ1-6; D gene uncertain. Per germline, CDR1 SNHLY and CDR2 FYNNEI. The CDR3 sequence is 13 residues long. Trimming pared 4 bases from V and 7 bases from J, leaving 8 bases between. DNA of the CDR3: TGTGCCAGCAGTGGACCCAAGAATTCACCCCTCCACTTT. Protein product: CASSGPKNSPLHF.

The rearrangement uses TRBV5-4 and TRBJ2-7; D possibly matches TRBD1 or TRBD2 (5 bases each). There are 15 residues in the CDR3. V was shortened by 4 bases and J by 2 bases, with 16 bases between the two germline ends. The V gene's germline CDR1 is SGHNT and CDR2 YYREEE (reference sequence). As DNA, the CDR3 is TGTGCCAGCAGCCCGGGATCGACAGAAGCCTACGAGCAGTACTTC. It specifies CASSPGSTEAYEQYF.

This clone showed up just once. The J gene is TRBJ1-4, the V gene TRBV5-4; D is ambiguous. The CDR3 runs 13 residues. Germline CDR1 reads SGHNT; CDR2 reads YYREEE (reference sequence). The germline V and J ends were trimmed by 5 bases and 7 bases, with 12 bases remaining between them. The chain's CDR3 is CASSPQRGEKLFF. The CDR3 DNA reads TGTGCCAGCAGTCCGCAGCGGGGTGAAAAACTGTTTTTT. Full variable domain (missing parts from reference TRBV5-4 and TRBJ1-4): ETGVTQSPTHLIKTRGQQVTLRCSSQSGHNTVSWYQQALGQGPQFIFQYYREEENGRGNFPPRFSGLQFPNYSSELNVNALELDDSALYLCASSPQRGEKLFFGSGTQLSVL.

The genes are TRBV29-1 and TRBJ2-5, with D uncertain. The germline CDR1 and CDR2 sequences are SQVTM and ANQGSEA. The CDR3 sequence is 14 residues long. Trimming took 0 bases from V and 5 from J, leaving 13 bases between them. The CDR3 sequence: CSVEDPGGPETQYF. In nucleotides, the CDR3 is TGCAGCGTTGAAGATCCGGGTGGGCCGGAGACCCAGTACTTC.

The rearrangement joins TRBV4-3 to TRBJ2-2; D is unclear. The V end lost 4 bases, the J end lost 7 bases, and 10 bases lay between the germline ends. This CDR3 contains 13 residues. Germline CDR1 and CDR2: LGHNA and YSLEER. The CDR3 sequence: CASSLRMDGELFF. The CDR3 nucleotides read TGCGCCAGCAGCCTCCGCATGGACGGGGAGCTGTTTTTT.

Only a few counts were recorded for this clone. The genes are TRBV7-9 and TRBJ2-7, with 7 nucleotides matching TRBD1. V was pared by 0 bases and J by 5 bases, with 4 bases of the junction left unmatched. CDR3 size: 14 residues. In germline, CDR1 is SEHNR, CDR2 FQNEAQ (reference sequence). The CDR3: CASSLAGTANEQYF. Here the CDR3 DNA reads TGTGCCAGCAGCTTAGCCGGGACAGCTAACGAGCAGTACTTC.

The V call is TRBV20-1, the J call TRBJ2-5; no clear D. Germline values: CDR1 DFQATT, CDR2 SNEGSKA (reference sequence). Trimming pared 7 bases from V and 3 bases from J, leaving 6 bases between. The CDR3 runs 10 residues. The CDR3 DNA reads TGCAGTGGCTACAAAGAGACCCAGTACTTC. Translating it yields CSGYKETQYF.

The chain has TRBV5-1 and TRBJ2-7, with 11 bases aligning to TRBD1. V gave up 4 bases and J gave up 4 bases; unmatched junction bases: 4. This CDR3 is 14 amino acids long. Germline CDR1 SGHRS, CDR2 YFSETQ. Written as DNA, the CDR3 is TGCGCCAGCAGCCAGGGACAGGGGGAATACGAGCAGTACTTC. Protein: CASSQGQGEYEQYF.

This sequence joins TRBV19 and TRBJ2-3; TRBD2 agrees at 10 bases. V was pared by 6 bases and J by 5 bases, with 8 bases of the junction left unmatched. The CDR3 has 15 amino acids. Germline assignment: CDR1 LNHDA and CDR2 SQIVND (reference sequence). In DNA form, the CDR3 reads TGTGCCAGTAGGGATAGTCTAGCGGGGGAAGATACGCAGTATTTT. It translates to CASRDSLAGEDTQYF.

This clone was detected a few times. The gene calls are TRBV4-3 and TRBJ1-3; no reliable D call. This CDR3 comprises 15 residues. Germline V gene data show CDR1 as LGHNA and CDR2 as YSLEER. Trimming cost V 1 base and J 5 bases, with 12 bases left between them. The CDR3 loop reads CASSQVLSTRNTIYF. CDR3 bases: TGCGCCAGCAGCCAAGTTCTCTCGACTAGAAACACCATATATTTT.

This chain connects TRBV5-1 to TRBJ1-2; no reliable D call. The CDR3 spans 14 residues. Germline V gene sequence: CDR1 SGHRS, CDR2 YFSETQ. Trimming shortened V by 1 base and J by 3 bases, and 10 bases separated the two germline ends. CDR3 bases: TGCGCCAGCAGCTTGAGACCGGGGTACTATGGCTACACCTTC. It codes for CASSLRPGYYGYTF.

V gene TRBV30 combines with J gene TRBJ2-1; TRBD2 agrees at 8 bases. CDR1 is GTSNPN and CDR2 is SVGIG in the germline V gene (reference sequence). V shed 2 bases and J 7 bases; nucleotides not matched to a gene: 10. This CDR3 comprises 15 residues. CDR3 protein: CAWSPRLAGRNEQFF. The CDR3, as DNA: TGTGCCTGGAGTCCCAGGTTAGCGGGGAGGAATGAGCAGTTCTTC.

The rearrangement uses TRBV7-8 and TRBJ1-1, with D tentatively TRBD1 (5 bases). From germline, CDR1 is SGHVS and CDR2 FQNEAQ. The CDR3 spans 13 residues. Trimming left V 2 bases short and J 1 base short, with 5 bases between. CDR3 coding DNA: TGTGCCAGCAGCTTAACAGGGAACACTGAAGCTTTCTTT. As protein: CASSLTGNTEAFF.

This clone occurred once. J is TRBJ2-7 and V is TRBV21-1. TRBV21-1 is tagged as a pseudogene. The CDR3 is 15 amino acids. The CDR3 region has the DNA TGTGCCAGCAGCAAGAGGGGCGGCTCCCCCTACGAGCAGTACTTC. As protein: CASSKRGGSPYEQYF.

The chain combines TRBV7-2 with TRBJ1-3, with D uncertain. Germline V lookup: CDR1 SGHTA, CDR2 FQGNSA. This CDR3 spans 15 amino acids. Trimming left V 0 bases short and J 0 bases short, with 6 bases between. The CDR3 region has the DNA TGTGCCAGCAGCTTAGCTGGGAGCTCTGGAAACACCATATATTTT. Its protein product is CASSLAGSSGNTIYF.

This chain uses TRBV5-4 with TRBJ2-1, with D possibly being TRBD2 (5 bases). V shed 1 base and J shed 0 bases, with 20 bases lying between them. Per the germline V gene, CDR1 is SGHNT and CDR2 is YYREEE (reference sequence). The CDR3 runs to 19 residues. This CDR3 reads CASSLWSVTEESSYNEQFF. The CDR3 DNA reads as TGTGCCAGCAGCTTGTGGTCGGTGACGGAGGAGAGCTCCTACAATGAGCAGTTCTTC.

This rearrangement joins TRBV30 to TRBJ2-1; 14 bases agree with TRBD2. Trimming at V came to 2 bases and at J to 7 bases, leaving 7 bases not matched to a gene. Germline V gene lookup returns CDR1 GTSNPN and CDR2 SVGIG (reference sequence). The CDR3 has 16 amino acids. Written as DNA, the CDR3 is TGTGCCTGGAGTCCAAGGACTAGCGGGGGGAGGAATGAGCAGTTCTTC. Its protein is CAWSPRTSGGRNEQFF.

This clone occurred once. The chain employs TRBV19 and TRBJ2-2; perhaps TRBD2 as D (6 bases). The germline CDR1 and CDR2 sequences are LNHDA and SQIVND (reference sequence). V dropped 1 base and J dropped 8 bases, with 17 bases sitting between them. CDR3 length: 16 residues. The CDR3 DNA is TGTGCCAGTAGTATAGGGGCCGGGAGTATTTTTGGGGAGCTGTTTTTT. It specifies CASSIGAGSIFGELFF. Using reference TRBV19 and TRBJ2-2 for the parts outside the CDR3, the full variable domain is DGGITQSPKYLFRKEGQNVTLSCEQNLNHDAMYWYRQDPGQGLRLIYYSQIVNDFQKGDIAEGYSVSREKKESFPLTVTSAQKNPTAFYLCASSIGAGSIFGELFFGEGSRLTVL.

This rearrangement joins TRBV5-4 to TRBJ1-6; D is ambiguous. CDR3 size: 14 residues. V dropped 2 bases and J dropped 10 bases, with 13 bases sitting between them. Looked up from germline, CDR1 is SGHNT and CDR2 is YYREEE (reference sequence). The CDR3 DNA reads TGTGCCAGCAGCTTAGGCAAACCTGGGTCACCCCTCCACTTT. This gives the protein CASSLGKPGSPLHF. The whole variable domain, filled in from reference TRBV5-4 and TRBJ1-6, reads ETGVTQSPTHLIKTRGQQVTLRCSSQSGHNTVSWYQQALGQGPQFIFQYYREEENGRGNFPPRFSGLQFPNYSSELNVNALELDDSALYLCASSLGKPGSPLHFGNGTRLTVT.